The present T cell receptor beta chain was sequenced within a study of Ad26.COV2.S vaccination and SARS-CoV-2 variants. Overall study findings and caveats: Compared with placebo recipients, vaccine recipients had higher spike-specific TCR breadth. Following vaccination, spike-specific CD8+ and CD4+ T cell responses reportedly exhibited substantial breadth. Using TCR breadth and depth analyses may have led to underestimated total T cell responses.

Produced via immunoSEQ multiplex PCR; TCRdb's table is partial and in-frame only. Among roughly 180,000 clones listed, approximately 88% were seen once. On this clone: Its antigen is currently unknown.

Trimming shortened V by 6 bases and J by 2 bases, and 10 bases separated the two germline ends. CDR3 length: 13 amino acids. The sequenced sample was peripheral blood, obtained after recovery from COVID-19. This sequence originates from a human donor who had recovered from COVID-19. The chain recombines TRBV12-3 or TRBV12-4 with TRBJ2-5; possibly TRBD1 for D (5 bases). CDR3 region: CASSQGLQETQYF. CDR3 DNA: TGTGCCAGCAGCCAGGGCCTGCAAGAGACCCAGTACTTC.